This is a list of T cell receptor beta chains from one sample in a study of blood T cells in healthy people across ages. TCRdb reanalysed the 5' RACE reads using MiXCR and keeps one entry per CDR3 protein. The sample has about 1,600,000 distinct CDR3 sequences; roughly 40% are singletons. The specimen was blood. The receptors come from a young woman in good health. CDR3s leave out the opening cysteine and the closing phenylalanine or tryptophan. Fields, in order: V gene, CDR3 length, CDR3 protein.

v_call: TRBV7-9
cdr3_length: 9
cdr3_aa: AIQDGYEQY

v_call: TRBV20-1
cdr3_length: 12
cdr3_aa: SAPGGQGTDTQY

v_call: TRBV12-3/TRBV12-4
cdr3_length: 15
cdr3_aa: ASSTTSVTYDQETQY

v_call: TRBV5-5
cdr3_length: 12
cdr3_aa: ASSLELIREGYT

v_call: TRBV5-1
cdr3_length: 13
cdr3_aa: ASSRRTGPSDTQY

v_call: TRBV6-1
cdr3_length: 12
cdr3_aa: ASNIEQVILEQY

v_call: TRBV18
cdr3_length: 12
cdr3_aa: ASSFQGVNTEAF

v_call: TRBV6-5
cdr3_length: 11
cdr3_aa: ASSRNAGTGYT

v_call: TRBV5-1
cdr3_length: 12
cdr3_aa: ASSLVGLAVTQY

v_call: TRBV4-1
cdr3_length: 14
cdr3_aa: ASSPYGPTDSYEQY

v_call: TRBV4-1
cdr3_length: 13
cdr3_aa: ASSQWTGYNQPQH

v_call: TRBV7-6
cdr3_length: 18
cdr3_aa: ASSRGTSGRSDISYNEQF

v_call: TRBV10-3
cdr3_length: 14
cdr3_aa: AITPTSGESTDTQY

v_call: TRBV9
cdr3_length: 14
cdr3_aa: ASSTHAGGRIYEQY

v_call: TRBV20-1
cdr3_length: 12
cdr3_aa: SARLAGGNNEQF

v_call: TRBV7-9
cdr3_length: 13
cdr3_aa: ASSFASGLAGEQF

v_call: TRBV29-1
cdr3_length: 9
cdr3_aa: SVKRTVEAF

v_call: TRBV5-1
cdr3_length: 13
cdr3_aa: ASRIVGGPYNEQF